Below are 23 T cell receptor beta chains sequenced from a single sample in a study of CD8 T cells in ankylosing spondylitis. Findings of the study overall: Ankylosing spondylitis blood appeared to be characterized by a TCR beta motif of 7 to 9 highly homologous variants.

TCRdb re-derived calls from the 5' RACE reads in MiXCR, one entry per CDR3 protein. This table holds fewer than 750,000 distinct CDR3 sequences, about 20% found once. These receptors' antigens are unknown. The sequencing input was blood, either unsorted or a sorted T cell fraction (not recorded which). These receptors were collected from a male donor with ankylosing spondylitis.

The J gene is TRBJ2-1, the V gene TRBV27; TRBD2 matches at 9 bases. With 4 bases clipped from V and 2 bases from J, the junction kept 6 bases outside the gene matches. This CDR3 contains 16 residues. CDR1 and CDR2 from the germline V gene are MNHEY and SMNVEV (reference sequence). Written as DNA, the CDR3 is TGTGCCAGCAGTTCGGCTAGCGGGGAAACCTACAATGAGCAGTTCTTC. It encodes CASSSASGETYNEQFF.

The chain joins TRBV6-5 to TRBJ2-1, with TRBD1 identical over 7 bases. The germline gives CDR1 MNHEY, CDR2 SVGAGI. V was pared by 2 bases and J by 6 bases, with 4 bases of the junction left unmatched. CDR3 length: 14 residues. The DNA for the CDR3 is TGTGCCAGCAGTTACACCGGGACAGTCAATGAGCAGTTCTTC. Translating gives CASSYTGTVNEQFF.

This clonotype was detected a few times. The chain employs TRBV4-1 and TRBJ2-3, with TRBD1 matching over 7 bases. Unmatched junction bases numbered 7, after V lost 5 bases and J lost 2 bases. Germline CDR1 is MGHRA and CDR2 is YSYEKL. CDR3 size: 15 residues. CDR3 coding DNA: TGCGCCAGCAGCTCGGACAGGACGTACACAGATACGCAGTATTTT. Amino acid sequence: CASSSDRTYTDTQYF.

The V gene is TRBV7-2, the J gene TRBJ1-1; maybe TRBD1 (5 bases). Germline CDR1 reads SGHTA; CDR2 reads FQGNSA. Between the trimmed V and J ends, which lost 5 bases and 4 bases, there was a span of 23 bases. The CDR3 has 17 residues. The CDR3 DNA is TGTGCCAGCAGCCTCCGGACAAGCGGCTGGTGGGGCACTGAAGCTTTCTTT. Amino acids: CASSLRTSGWWGTEAFF. Based on the CDR3 plus reference TRBV7-2 and TRBJ1-1, the full variable domain is GAGVSQSPSNKVTEKGKDVELRCDPISGHTALYWYRQSLGQGLEFLIYFQGNSAPDKSGLPSDRFSAERTGGSVSTLTIQRTQQEDSAVYLCASSLRTSGWWGTEAFFGQGTRLTVV.

The V gene is TRBV12-3 or TRBV12-4, the J gene TRBJ2-1; the D is unclear. The CDR3 has 14 amino acids. The V end was cut by 3 bases, the J end by 5 bases, with 11 bases between. As DNA, the CDR3 is TGTGCCAGCAGTTTCGGGTCTCCTAACAATGAGCAGTTCTTC. Translation: CASSFGSPNNEQFF.

The chain has TRBV29-1 and TRBJ1-2, with TRBD1 matching 8 bases. The germline CDR1 and CDR2 sequences are SQVTM and ANQGSEA. Trimming took 2 bases from V and 8 from J; bases not matched to a gene: 10. There are 14 residues in the CDR3. CDR3 amino acids: CSVEPMQGAKGYTF. The DNA for the CDR3 is TGCAGCGTTGAACCCATGCAGGGGGCAAAGGGCTACACCTTC.

This chain joins TRBV7-9 and TRBJ1-1; D is possibly TRBD1 (5 bases). Trimming cost V 1 base and J 6 bases, with 9 bases left between them. Germline V lookup: CDR1 SEHNR, CDR2 FQNEAQ (reference sequence). The CDR3 runs to 13 residues. Written as DNA, the CDR3 is TGTGCCAGCAGCTTAGACGGGGGACCTGAAGCTTTCTTT. Amino acids: CASSLDGGPEAFF.

This clonotype appeared a few times. The chain recombines TRBV11-2 with TRBJ2-5; D is possibly TRBD2 (7 bases). Trimming shortened V by 2 bases and J by 5 bases, and 18 bases separated the two germline ends. The CDR3 spans 16 residues. Germline CDR1 is SGHAT and CDR2 is FQNNGV. The CDR3 DNA reads as TGTGCCAGCAGCTTATTAGGGGGAGGGGGGCTCGAGACCCAGTACTTC. Translating it yields CASSLLGGGGLETQYF.

This chain uses TRBV5-1 with TRBJ1-1; no definite D call. Trimming took 0 bases from V and 2 from J, leaving 11 bases between them. CDR3 length: 15 amino acids. The V gene's germline CDR1 is SGHRS and CDR2 YFSETQ. CDR3 sequence (DNA): TGCGCCAGCAGCTTGGGACACGGGTCAAACACTGAAGCTTTCTTT. It specifies CASSLGHGSNTEAFF. The whole variable domain, remainder taken from reference TRBV5-1 and TRBJ1-1, is KAGVTQTPRYLIKTRGQQVTLSCSPISGHRSVSWYQQTPGQGLQFLFEYFSETQRNKGNFPGRFSGRQFSNSRSEMNVSTLELGDSALYLCASSLGHGSNTEAFFGQGTRLTVV.

The rearrangement uses TRBV4-1 and TRBJ1-6, with TRBD1 matching 7 bases. V was pared by 0 bases and J by 2 bases, with 10 bases of the junction left unmatched. The CDR3 sequence is 19 residues long. Germline V gene lookup returns CDR1 MGHRA and CDR2 YSYEKL. DNA of the CDR3: TGCGCCAGCAGCCAAGAAGCCGGGACAGTAAGTCCCTATAATTCACCCCTCCACTTT. Residues: CASSQEAGTVSPYNSPLHF.

The rearrangement links TRBV12-3 or TRBV12-4 to TRBJ1-4; unclear D gene. The CDR3 sequence is 12 residues long. V shed 5 bases and J shed 8 bases, with 9 bases lying between them. CDR3 sequence: CASSRNSEKLFF. Written as DNA, the CDR3 is TGTGCCAGCAGTCGGAACAGCGAAAAACTGTTTTTT.

Here the CDR3 reads CASSAGTGGRTDTQYF. Here the CDR3 DNA reads TGTGCCAGCAGCGCTGGGACAGGGGGACGAACAGATACGCAGTATTTT. The rearrangement links TRBV13 to TRBJ2-3, with 11 nucleotides matching TRBD1. This CDR3 region has 16 residues. The V gene's germline CDR1 is PRHDT and CDR2 FYEKMQ (reference sequence). J was trimmed by 3 bases and V by 5 bases; bases with no gene match: 7.

The rearrangement joins TRBV3-1 to TRBJ2-1; D not resolved. V lost 0 bases and J lost 10, with 10 bases in between. The length of the CDR3 is 13 residues. Germline V gene lookup returns CDR1 LGHDT and CDR2 YNNKEL (reference sequence). CDR3 in DNA: TGTGCCAGCAGCCAAGATTCGGTAGGCGAGCAGTTCTTC. It specifies CASSQDSVGEQFF.

This clonotype was picked up many times. The CDR3: CASSPPVTYEQYF. Here the CDR3 DNA reads TGTGCCAGCAGCCCCCCAGTGACCTACGAGCAGTACTTC. The chain joins TRBV12-3 or TRBV12-4 to TRBJ2-7; no clear D gene. The CDR3 is 13 residues long. V was shortened by 6 bases and J by 2 bases, with 11 bases between the two germline ends.

This sequence joins TRBV12-3 or TRBV12-4 and TRBJ2-1, with 10 bases fitting TRBD2. The CDR3 has 15 amino acids. With 3 bases clipped from V and 10 bases from J, the junction kept 9 bases outside the gene matches. This chain's CDR3 is CASSLSGRGHGEQFF. The CDR3 region has the DNA TGTGCCAGCAGTTTGAGCGGGAGGGGCCACGGGGAGCAGTTCTTC.

In its sample, this clonotype was seen a few times. The chain combines TRBV4-2 with TRBJ2-1; the match to TRBD1 covers 10 bases. This CDR3 has 15 amino acids. V shed 2 bases, J shed 6 bases, and the junction held 4 bases outside the gene matches. The germline V gene encodes CDR1 LGHNA and CDR2 YNFKEQ. The CDR3 reads CASSQSGTGVNEQFF. The CDR3 region has the DNA TGTGCCAGCAGCCAATCGGGGACAGGGGTCAATGAGCAGTTCTTC.

The V call is TRBV11-1, the J call TRBJ2-1; D unclear. The germline gives CDR1 SGHAT, CDR2 FQDESV (reference sequence). The CDR3 totals 13 residues. V was shortened by 8 bases and J by 5 bases, with 13 bases between the two germline ends. The DNA of the CDR3 is TGTGCCAGCGAGGATAGCTTGGACAATGAGCAGTTCTTC. Translation gives CASEDSLDNEQFF.

The J gene is TRBJ2-1, the V gene TRBV3-1; TRBD2 matches 11 bases. Trimming at V came to 0 bases and at J to 0 bases, leaving 4 bases not matched to a gene. Germline V gene data show CDR1 as LGHDT and CDR2 as YNNKEL (reference sequence). CDR3 size: 18 residues. In DNA, the CDR3 is TGTGCCAGCAGCCAAGATCTAGCGGGGGGTAACTCCTACAATGAGCAGTTCTTC. It encodes CASSQDLAGGNSYNEQFF.

This clonotype was observed many times. The gene calls are TRBV12-3 or TRBV12-4 and TRBJ1-2, with D possibly being TRBD1 (5 bases). CDR3 length equals 14 residues. V shed 3 bases and J shed 8 bases, with 16 bases lying between them. The CDR3 loop is CASSFQGAGWGYTF. The CDR3, as DNA: TGTGCCAGCAGTTTCCAGGGCGCCGGGTGGGGCTACACCTTC.

The chain uses TRBV6-6 and TRBJ1-1; 7 nucleotides agree with TRBD1. The CDR3 length is 13 residues. Looked up from germline, CDR1 is MNHNY and CDR2 is SVGAGI (reference sequence). J was trimmed by 7 bases and V by 7 bases; bases with no gene match: 9. The CDR3 region has the DNA TGTGCCAGCATTAGGGGGCAGGGCCGTGAAGCTTTCTTT. Protein sequence: CASIRGQGREAFF.

The genes are TRBV11-1 and TRBJ1-1; D call uncertain. Trimming left V 1 base short and J 5 bases short, with 8 bases between. CDR1 is SGHAT and CDR2 is FQDESV in the germline V gene (reference sequence). The CDR3 is made up of 13 amino acids. For the CDR3, the DNA is TGTGCCAGCAGCTTAGGGGTTCAGACTGAAGCTTTCTTT. It specifies CASSLGVQTEAFF.

This clonotype was observed a few times. V and J are TRBV10-3 and TRBJ2-7; the D gene is possibly TRBD1 (5 bases). The CDR3 contains 15 residues. The V and J ends lost 6 bases and 3 bases respectively, with 18 bases between them. Germline V gives CDR1 ENHRY, CDR2 SYGVKD. The CDR3 sequence is CAISALTPQGYEQYF. The CDR3 region has the DNA TGTGCCATCAGCGCATTAACTCCTCAGGGCTACGAGCAGTACTTC.

This clonotype showed up just a few times. This chain joins TRBV12-3 or TRBV12-4 and TRBJ2-2; D is ambiguous. This CDR3 contains 12 residues. V lost 6 bases to trimming and J lost 7 bases, with 9 bases between them. The CDR3 spells CASSSVGGELFF. DNA for the CDR3: TGTGCCAGCAGCTCCGTGGGCGGGGAGCTGTTTTTT.